These T cell receptor beta chains were read from a single sample in a study of T cell responses to AZD1222 COVID-19 vaccine. Method: immunoSEQ multiplex PCR; TCRdb's copy keeps in-frame clones and lacks some. The sample includes about 77,000 clones, more than 90% of them seen just once. Sequencing was performed on peripheral blood, taken 28 days after the second AZD1222 dose. All receptors come from an adult who received the AZD1222 COVID-19 vaccine. The CDR3 runs from the conserved cysteine through the conserved F or W. The order of the fields is J gene, clone size, D gene, V gene, CDR3 protein, CDR3 DNA. The D gene is left open where the match is weak. Clone size is stated in some rows and not others, as once, few, many or a class when expanded.

>TRBJ2-3|NA|NA|TRBV30
CGVLSTDTQYF
TGTGGGGTGCTTAGCACAGATACGCAGTATTTT
>TRBJ2-2|NA|TRBD1|TRBV5-1
CASSLRVTGSTGELFF
TGCGCCAGCAGCTTGCGGGTGACAGGGTCCACCGGGGAGCTGTTTTTT
>TRBJ1-5|once|NA|TRBV7-8
CASSLVGSDQPQHF
TGTGCCAGCAGCTTAGTCGGCAGTGATCAGCCCCAGCATTTT
>TRBJ2-2|NA|TRBD2|TRBV7-9
CASSPSTGLAPNAGELFF
TGTGCCAGCAGCCCCTCCACGGGACTAGCACCGAATGCCGGGGAGCTGTTTTTT
>TRBJ2-1|NA|TRBD2|TRBV5-1
CASSLGTTNEQFF
TGCGCCAGCAGCCTAGGGACTACCAATGAGCAGTTCTTC
>TRBJ1-2|few|NA|TRBV28
CAILLANYGYTF
TGTGCCATCCTTTTAGCTAACTATGGCTACACCTTC
>TRBJ2-1|NA|TRBD1|TRBV25-1
CASSSTTGQGRNEQFF
TGTGCCAGCAGTTCAACGACGGGACAGGGTAGGAATGAGCAGTTCTTC
>TRBJ1-1|NA|TRBD1|TRBV19
CASSIVAGGSYTEAFF
TGTGCCAGTAGTATTGTAGCAGGGGGTAGCTACACTGAAGCTTTCTTT
>TRBJ2-5|NA|TRBD2|TRBV11-3
CASSSRLAGGLETQYF
TGTGCCAGCAGCTCACGACTAGCGGGAGGGCTGGAGACCCAGTACTTC
>TRBJ1-4|once|NA|TRBV28
CASSLRVSREKLFF
TGTGCCAGCAGTTTACGTGTGTCACGGGAAAAACTGTTTTTT
>TRBJ1-1|NA|NA|TRBV6-5
CASSPHSSTEAFF
TGTGCCAGCAGTCCCCACAGCAGCACTGAAGCTTTCTTT
>TRBJ1-4|NA|NA|TRBV28
CASSKTGYREKLFF
TGTGCCAGCAGCAAAACAGGGTACCGGGAAAAACTGTTTTTT
>TRBJ2-7|NA|NA|TRBV2
CASSDPGEGYEQYF
TGTGCCAGCAGTGATCCCGGGGAAGGCTACGAGCAGTACTTC
>TRBJ2-7|NA|TRBD2|TRBV6-6
CASREGLAGSYEQYF
TGTGCCAGCAGGGAAGGACTAGCGGGATCCTACGAGCAGTACTTC
>TRBJ2-1|NA|NA|TRBV11-3
CASSPRQSSYNEQFF
TGTGCCAGCAGCCCCAGACAGAGCTCCTACAATGAGCAGTTCTTC
>TRBJ2-5|NA|NA|TRBV19
CASSPEQGGETQYF
TGTGCCAGTAGTCCTGAACAGGGCGGGGAGACCCAGTACTTC
>TRBJ2-7|NA|TRBD1|TRBV6-5
CASSTTGGGPYEQYF
TGTGCCAGCAGTACTACAGGGGGAGGCCCCTACGAGCAGTACTTC